This is a list of T cell receptor beta chains from one sample in a study of blood T cells in healthy people across ages. MiXCR, run by TCRdb on the 5' RACE reads, gives a single entry per CDR3 protein. In the table there are hundreds of thousands of distinct CDR3 sequences, 29% of which are singletons. Sequencing input: blood. These receptors were obtained from a woman of 80 years or more in good health. CDR3s include the opening cysteine and the closing phenylalanine or tryptophan. The D gene is left open where the match is weak. Size is omitted from some rows. Given values are once, few, many or a class for expanded clones.

len	d_gene	v_gene	abundance	j_gene	CDR3nt	CDR3aa
13	.	TRBV2	few	TRBJ2-5	TGTGCCAGCAGTAAGACAAAGCAAGAGACCCAGTACTTC	CASSKTKQETQYF
15	.	TRBV7-2	many	TRBJ1-6	TGTGCCAGCAGCTTAATGTCCAGCTCAGCCTCACCCCTCCACTTT	CASSLMSSSASPLHF
17	TRBD2	TRBV20-1	few	TRBJ2-3	TGCAGTGCTAGAGATCTTCGGGCTAGCGGGCCCACAGATACGCAGTATTTT	CSARDLRASGPTDTQYF
14	TRBD2	TRBV11-2	many	TRBJ2-7	TGTGCCAGCAGCTTACCAGGGAGGGGTTGGGAGCAGTACTTC	CASSLPGRGWEQYF
14	TRBD1	TRBV9	many	TRBJ2-2	TGTGCCAGCTCCCGACAGGGGAACACCGGGGAGCTGTTTTTT	CASSRQGNTGELFF
17	.	TRBV19	.	TRBJ1-2	TGTGCCACCCTCCCCAGCGGTCTGGGGACCACTCGTTATGGCTACACCTTC	CATLPSGLGTTRYGYTF
14	.	TRBV2	once	TRBJ1-1	TGTGCCAGCAGGCCTATGACGGACGGTACTGAAGCTTTCTTT	CASRPMTDGTEAFF
13	.	TRBV27	.	TRBJ2-3	TGTGCCGGCAAGGACCGCGAGCGGGATACGCAGTATTTT	CAGKDRERDTQYF
15	.	TRBV5-8	.	TRBJ2-1	TGTGCCAGCAGCCGTACATCACAGGGTGATAATGAGCAGTTCTTC	CASSRTSQGDNEQFF
14	.	TRBV20-1	many	TRBJ2-4	TGCAGTGCTAGAGATCAGGGAGGTGCGGACATTCAGTACTTC	CSARDQGGADIQYF
15	.	TRBV2	.	TRBJ2-7	TGTGCCAGCAGTCCACTAGGAAGCTCCTACAATGAGCAGTACTTC	CASSPLGSSYNEQYF
14	.	TRBV20-1	.	TRBJ1-5	TGCAGTGCTAGAGATCTGAGAGGCGATCAGCCCCAGCATTTT	CSARDLRGDQPQHF
14	.	TRBV6-2/TRBV6-3	.	TRBJ1-1	TGTGCCAGCAGTTATTCCCTGGGGCCAGCGGAAGCTTTCTTT	CASSYSLGPAEAFF
12	.	TRBV12-3/TRBV12-4	many	TRBJ1-2	TGTGCCAGCAGCTTAGGGAGCTATGGCTACACCTTC	CASSLGSYGYTF
16	TRBD2	TRBV7-2	many	TRBJ2-1	TGTGCCAGCAGCTGGACGGGGGGGATCTCCTACAATGAGCAGTTCTTC	CASSWTGGISYNEQFF
13	.	TRBV20-1	many	TRBJ2-7	TGCAGTGCTTTCACTGGCGCACCCTTGCAGCAGTACTTC	CSAFTGAPLQQYF
15	.	TRBV20-1	many	TRBJ1-1	TGCAGTGCTAGAGAGGCCATGGGTGTGAACACTGAAGCTTTCTTT	CSAREAMGVNTEAFF